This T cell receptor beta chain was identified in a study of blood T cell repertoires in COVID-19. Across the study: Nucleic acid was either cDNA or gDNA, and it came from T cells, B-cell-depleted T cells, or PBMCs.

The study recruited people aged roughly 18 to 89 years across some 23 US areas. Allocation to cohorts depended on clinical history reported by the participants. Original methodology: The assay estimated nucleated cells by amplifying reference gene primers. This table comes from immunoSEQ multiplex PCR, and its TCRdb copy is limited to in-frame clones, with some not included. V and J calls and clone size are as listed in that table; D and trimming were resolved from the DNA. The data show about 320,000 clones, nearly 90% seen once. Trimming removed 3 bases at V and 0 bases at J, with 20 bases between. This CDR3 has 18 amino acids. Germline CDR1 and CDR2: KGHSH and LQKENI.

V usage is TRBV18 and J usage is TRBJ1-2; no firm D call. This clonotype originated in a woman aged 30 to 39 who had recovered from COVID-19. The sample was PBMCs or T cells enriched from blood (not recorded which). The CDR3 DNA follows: TGTGCCAGCTCACCGGCGGGGATTAGTGGAGCGGCTAACTATGGCTACACCTTC. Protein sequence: CASSPAGISGAANYGYTF.